This T cell receptor beta chain came from a study of monozygotic twins with cystic fibrosis. On the study more broadly: Library input was approximately 3.1 micrograms of fragmented DNA, with approximately 14 PCR cycles. Study-wide results and caveats: Median Simpson clonality of approximately 0.0088 suggested naive T cells predominated. Co-twins had the most similar V usage for 13 of 16 pairs, J for 8. Unrelated CF individuals shared fewer identical clonotypes than monozygotic CF twins.

With respect to this clone: Its antigen is still unknown.

Clones were read by immunoSEQ multiplex PCR, and TCRdb kept only the in-frame ones, dropping some. This table holds some 14,000 clones, roughly nine tenths found once. Sequencing input: blood. The sequence was obtained from a boy aged 5-17 years with cystic fibrosis.

DNA for the CDR3: TGTGCCAGCAGCAAAGGTAGTGAAGGGAACTATGGCTACACCTTC. Amino acid sequence: CASSKGSEGNYGYTF. The chain uses TRBV21-1 and TRBJ1-2. TRBV21-1 is assigned pseudogene status. The CDR3 has 15 residues.